These 11 T cell receptor beta chains were sequenced from one sample in a study of radiotherapy plus CTLA-4 blockade in lung cancer. Clones were sequenced by immunoSEQ multiplex PCR, and TCRdb holds only the in-frame ones, with some missing. The data show around 55,000 clones, approximately 82% seen once. This material consisted of peripheral blood, taken from a patient treated with radiotherapy plus ipilimumab. Every receptor here comes from a human donor with non-small cell lung cancer whose response to radiotherapy plus ipilimumab could not be evaluated.

The chain links TRBV28 to TRBJ2-7, with TRBD2 as a possible D gene (6 bases). The CDR3 is 14 amino acids. CDR1 and CDR2 from the germline V gene are MDHEN and SYDVKM. V lost 5 bases and J 2 bases, leaving 13 bases between the germline ends. The CDR3 region is CASSPPGGPYEQYF. CDR3 nucleotide sequence: TGTGCCAGCAGTCCCCCAGGAGGGCCCTACGAGCAGTACTTC.

The CDR3 reads CASSVVGGGQSEEQFF. CDR3 bases: TGTGCCAGCAGCGTAGTCGGGGGGGGGCAATCCGAGGAGCAGTTCTTC. V gene TRBV9 combines with J gene TRBJ2-1, with TRBD2 matching 8 bases. V shed 0 bases and J 10 bases; nucleotides not matched to a gene: 12. This CDR3 is built from 16 residues. Germline V gene lookup returns CDR1 SGDLS and CDR2 YYNGEE.

In the case of this clone: At one of its ends the junction is not consistent with the germline gene, which may arise from a read error. The chain joins TRBV19 to TRBJ1-5; the D is unclear. Per the germline V gene, CDR1 is LNHDA and CDR2 is SQIVND (reference sequence). The CDR3 contains 14 residues. Here the CDR3 reads CAGSIDRFNQPQHF. The DNA for the CDR3 is TGTGCCGGTAGTATTGATAGATTCAATCAGCCCCAGCATTTT.

J is TRBJ1-2 and V is TRBV5-1, with TRBD1 as a possible D gene (5 bases). Germline V CDR1 and CDR2: SGHRS, YFSETQ. The CDR3 runs 12 residues. V lost 3 bases and J 2 bases, leaving 5 bases between the germline ends. The CDR3 nucleotides read TGCGCCAGCAGCTCAGGGAACTATGGCTACACCTTC. It is translated as CASSSGNYGYTF.

The rearrangement links TRBV28 to TRBJ2-5, with D possibly being TRBD2 (7 bases). V lost 1 base and J lost 5, with 11 bases in between. The germline V gene has CDR1 MDHEN and CDR2 SYDVKM. The CDR3 totals 14 residues. CDR3 coding DNA: TGTGCCAGCAGTTTATCGGGGGGCCGGGAGACCCAGTACTTC. This sequence encodes CASSLSGGRETQYF.

The genes are TRBV7-2 and TRBJ1-2, with D unresolved. This CDR3 spans 15 amino acids. V lost 5 bases, J lost 5 bases, and 18 bases lay in between. From germline, CDR1 is SGHTA and CDR2 FQGNSA. This chain's CDR3 is CASSLSRERWYGYTF. CDR3 nucleotide sequence: TGTGCCAGCAGCCTTAGTAGGGAGAGGTGGTATGGCTACACCTTC.

This rearrangement joins TRBV29-1 to TRBJ2-7; 8 bases align to TRBD1. Germline CDR1 is SQVTM and CDR2 is ANQGSEA. This CDR3 has 14 amino acids. With V trimmed by 7 bases and J by 0 bases, 8 bases remained unmatched. CDR3 DNA: TGCAGCGCACGGACAGGGACGGGCTCCTACGAGCAGTACTTC. Translated: CSARTGTGSYEQYF.

The rearrangement links TRBV14 to TRBJ1-2; TRBD1 matches 11 bases. CDR3 length: 16 residues. Losses at the gene ends were 4 bases for V and 3 bases for J; bases not matched to a gene: 7. Germline-derived CDR1 and CDR2 are SGHDN and FVKESK. The CDR3 reads CASSPAPGQGDYGYTF. CDR3 nucleotide sequence: TGTGCCAGCAGCCCCGCCCCGGGACAGGGGGACTATGGCTACACCTTC.

This clone was observed a few times. The chain employs TRBV19 and TRBJ2-2, with 10 bases matching TRBD1. This CDR3 is 15 amino acids long. The J segment lost 6 bases and the V segment lost 6 bases, leaving 7 bases of the junction unmatched. Germline V gives CDR1 LNHDA, CDR2 SQIVND (reference sequence). In DNA, the CDR3 is TGTGCCAGTAGACCAAGACAGGGGGCGGCCGGGGAGCTGTTTTTT. It yields the protein CASRPRQGAAGELFF. Complete variable domain (other parts from reference TRBV19 and TRBJ2-2): DGGITQSPKYLFRKEGQNVTLSCEQNLNHDAMYWYRQDPGQGLRLIYYSQIVNDFQKGDIAEGYSVSREKKESFPLTVTSAQKNPTAFYLCASRPRQGAAGELFFGEGSRLTVL.

The chain uses TRBV20-1 and TRBJ1-1; no clear D. The CDR3 is 9 residues long. Germline V gene lookup returns CDR1 DFQATT and CDR2 SNEGSKA (reference sequence). CDR3 protein: CRVATEAFF. CDR3 DNA sequence: TGCAGAGTGGCCACAGAAGCTTTCTTT.

The rearrangement uses TRBV7-2 and TRBJ2-5, with 14 bases matching TRBD2. The CDR3 runs 17 residues. Germline CDR1 reads SGHTA; CDR2 reads FQGNSA. Losses at the gene ends were 1 base for V and 4 bases for J; bases not matched to a gene: 5. The CDR3 bases are TGTGCCAGCAGCTTAGTAGGGACTAGCGGGGGAACAGAGACCCAGTACTTC. Translation gives CASSLVGTSGGTETQYF.